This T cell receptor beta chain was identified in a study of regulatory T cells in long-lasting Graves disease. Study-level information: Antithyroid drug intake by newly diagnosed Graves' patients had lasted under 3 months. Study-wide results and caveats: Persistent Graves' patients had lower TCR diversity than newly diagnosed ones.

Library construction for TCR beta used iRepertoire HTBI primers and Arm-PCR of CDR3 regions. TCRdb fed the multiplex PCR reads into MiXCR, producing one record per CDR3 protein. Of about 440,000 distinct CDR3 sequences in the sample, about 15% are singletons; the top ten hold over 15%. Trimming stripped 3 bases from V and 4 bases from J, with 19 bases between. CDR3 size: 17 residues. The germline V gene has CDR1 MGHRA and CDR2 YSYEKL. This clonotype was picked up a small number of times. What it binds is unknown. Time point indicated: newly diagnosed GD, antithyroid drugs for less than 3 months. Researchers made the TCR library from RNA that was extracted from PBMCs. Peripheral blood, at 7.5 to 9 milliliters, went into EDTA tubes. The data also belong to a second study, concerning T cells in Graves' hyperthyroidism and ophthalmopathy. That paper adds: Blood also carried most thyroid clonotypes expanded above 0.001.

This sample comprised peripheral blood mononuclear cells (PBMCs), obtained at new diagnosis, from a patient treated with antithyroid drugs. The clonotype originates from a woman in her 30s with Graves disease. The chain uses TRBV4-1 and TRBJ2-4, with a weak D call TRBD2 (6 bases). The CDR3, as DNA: TGCGCCAGCAGCCAGGGCTCTTCCTTAGCGGCTAAAAACATTCAGTACTTC. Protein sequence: CASSQGSSLAAKNIQYF.